This T cell receptor beta chain emerged from a study of T-cell memory formation after mild COVID-19. Overall study results and limits: There was no confirmation that second-wave clones peaking on day 37 were SARS-CoV-2 specific. Clones that contracted from day 15 to 85 had balanced CD4/CD8; later expanders were CD4+ biased. Pre-infection memory held some responding clones, suggesting pre-existing cross-reactive T cells responded.

This clonotype appeared many times. Antigen unknown. From 5'RACE with constant-segment primers came TCR alpha and TCR beta cDNA libraries that carried sample barcodes and UMIs. TCRdb fed the 5' RACE reads into MiXCR, producing one record per CDR3 protein. The table shows hundreds of thousands of distinct CDR3 sequences, with around 15% occurring only once. The sample consisted of PBMCs or a T cell subset sorted from them (not recorded which). This TCR came from a man aged 18 to 35 who had mild COVID-19 (a few samples of this study predate the infection). Cell type and time point are not known.

In nucleotides, the CDR3 is TGCAGTGCCCCAGAGGGGGGGCTCTACGAGCAGTACTTC. Encoded protein: CSAPEGGLYEQYF. The rearrangement uses TRBV20-1 and TRBJ2-7, with D perhaps TRBD2 (7 bases). Trimming took off 6 bases at V and 3 bases at J, with 15 bases between the two ends. This CDR3 contains 13 residues. Germline loops: CDR1 DFQATT, CDR2 SNEGSKA (reference sequence).